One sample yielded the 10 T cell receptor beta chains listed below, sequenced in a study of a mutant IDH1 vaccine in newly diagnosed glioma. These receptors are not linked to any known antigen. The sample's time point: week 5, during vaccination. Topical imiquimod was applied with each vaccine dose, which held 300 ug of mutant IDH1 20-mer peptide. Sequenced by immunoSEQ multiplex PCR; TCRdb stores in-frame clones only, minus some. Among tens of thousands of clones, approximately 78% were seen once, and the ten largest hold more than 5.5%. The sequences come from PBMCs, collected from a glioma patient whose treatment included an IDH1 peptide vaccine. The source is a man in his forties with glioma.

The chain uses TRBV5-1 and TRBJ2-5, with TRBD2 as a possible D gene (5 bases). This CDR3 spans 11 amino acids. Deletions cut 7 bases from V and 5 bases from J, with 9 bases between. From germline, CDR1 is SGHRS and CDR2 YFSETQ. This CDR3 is CASGTGETQYF. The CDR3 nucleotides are TGCGCCAGCGGTACGGGGGAGACCCAGTACTTC.

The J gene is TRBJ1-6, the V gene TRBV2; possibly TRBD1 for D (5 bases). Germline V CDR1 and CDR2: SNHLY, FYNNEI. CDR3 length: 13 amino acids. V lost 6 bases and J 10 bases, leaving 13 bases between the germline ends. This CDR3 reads CASRDTRESPLHF. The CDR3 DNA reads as TGTGCCAGCAGGGACACAAGGGAATCACCCCTCCACTTT.

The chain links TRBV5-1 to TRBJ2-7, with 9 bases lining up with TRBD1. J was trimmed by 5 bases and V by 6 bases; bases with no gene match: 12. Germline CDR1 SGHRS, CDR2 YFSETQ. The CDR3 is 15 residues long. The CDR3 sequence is CASMLGQGPRNEQYF. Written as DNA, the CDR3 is TGCGCCAGCATGCTGGGACAGGGCCCTCGGAACGAGCAGTACTTC.

The CDR3: CASEGRRGYTF. The CDR3 bases are TGTGCTAGTGAGGGGAGGCGGGGCTACACCTTC. This chain joins TRBV12-5 and TRBJ1-2; D may be TRBD1 (5 bases). Germline CDR1 reads LGHNT; CDR2 reads FRNRAP. V shed 7 bases and J shed 8 bases, with 11 bases lying between them. This CDR3 is built from 11 residues. Full variable domain (missing parts from reference TRBV12-5 and TRBJ1-2): DARVTQTPRHKVTEMGQEVTMRCQPILGHNTVFWYRQTMMQGLELLAYFRNRAPLDDSGMPKDRFSAEMPDATLATLKIQPSEPRDSAVYFCASEGRRGYTFGSGTRLTVV.

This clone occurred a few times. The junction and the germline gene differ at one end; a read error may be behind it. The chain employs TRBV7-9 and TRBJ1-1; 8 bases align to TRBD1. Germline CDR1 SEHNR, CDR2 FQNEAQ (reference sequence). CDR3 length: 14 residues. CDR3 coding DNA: TGTGCCAGCAGATTAGGACAGGGAAACACTGAAGCTTTCTTT. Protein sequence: CASRLGQGNTEAFF.

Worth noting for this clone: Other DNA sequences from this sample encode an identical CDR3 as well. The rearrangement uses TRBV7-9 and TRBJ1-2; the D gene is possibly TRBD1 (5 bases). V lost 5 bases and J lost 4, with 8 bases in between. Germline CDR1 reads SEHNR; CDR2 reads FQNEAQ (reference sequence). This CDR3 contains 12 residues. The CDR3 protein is CASSLDSYGYTF. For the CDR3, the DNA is TGTGCCAGCAGCCTCGACAGCTATGGCTACACCTTC.

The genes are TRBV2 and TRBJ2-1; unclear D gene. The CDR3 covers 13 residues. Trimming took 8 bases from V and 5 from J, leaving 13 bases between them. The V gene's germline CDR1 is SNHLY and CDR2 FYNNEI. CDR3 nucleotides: TGTGCCAGCGGGCTTCGGGCGAACAATGAGCAGTTCTTC. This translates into CASGLRANNEQFF.

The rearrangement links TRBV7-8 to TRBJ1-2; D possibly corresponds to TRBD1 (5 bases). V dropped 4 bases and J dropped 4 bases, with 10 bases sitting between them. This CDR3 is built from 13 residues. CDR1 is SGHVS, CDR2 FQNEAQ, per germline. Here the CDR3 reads CASSWGTSYGYTF. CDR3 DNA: TGTGCCAGCAGCTGGGGGACCTCCTATGGCTACACCTTC.

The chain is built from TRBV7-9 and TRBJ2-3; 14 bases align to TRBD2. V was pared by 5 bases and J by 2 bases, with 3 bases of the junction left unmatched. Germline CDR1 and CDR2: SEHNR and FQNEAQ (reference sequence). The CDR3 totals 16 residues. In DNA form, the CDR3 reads TGTGCCAGCAGCCGGACTAGCGGGGGGTCCACAGATACGCAGTATTTT. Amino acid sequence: CASSRTSGGSTDTQYF.

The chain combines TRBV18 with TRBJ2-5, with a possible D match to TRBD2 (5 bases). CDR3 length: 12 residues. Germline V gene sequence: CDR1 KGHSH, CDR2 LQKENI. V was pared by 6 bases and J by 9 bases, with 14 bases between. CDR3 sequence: CASSLGEKAQYF. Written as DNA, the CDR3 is TGTGCCAGCTCCTTGGGAGAAAAGGCCCAGTACTTC.